This TCR beta chain emerged from a study of T cells in Graves' hyperthyroidism and ophthalmopathy. Amplification targeted TCR beta CDR3 regions from RNA transcripts. With the HTBI primer set, the TCR CDR3 went through a first round of RT-PCR. From the multiplex PCR reads, TCRdb called clonotypes with MiXCR, one entry per CDR3 protein. The table has hundreds of thousands of distinct CDR3 sequences, more than 14% seen once. At least ten counts were recorded for this clonotype. CDR3 length: 15 residues. Trimming removed 5 bases at V and 2 bases at J, with 16 bases between. CDR1 and CDR2 (germline): MGHDK, SYGVNS.

The sequenced sample consisted of blood. This sequence was found in a woman aged 45-59 years with Graves' ophthalmopathy. This rearrangement joins TRBV25-1 to TRBJ2-7; TRBD1 might be the D (6 bases). This CDR3 is CASSFPGHGPYEQYF. The CDR3 coding sequence is TGTGCCAGCAGTTTTCCGGGACACGGCCCCTACGAGCAGTACTTC.